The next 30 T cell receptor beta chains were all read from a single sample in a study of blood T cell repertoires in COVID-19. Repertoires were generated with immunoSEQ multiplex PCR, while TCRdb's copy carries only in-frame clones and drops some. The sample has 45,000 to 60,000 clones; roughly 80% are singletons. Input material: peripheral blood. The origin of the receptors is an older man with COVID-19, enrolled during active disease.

This CDR3 reads CASSVRGEDTEAFF. The CDR3 DNA follows: TGCGCCAGCAGTGTCAGGGGGGAGGACACTGAAGCTTTCTTT. The J gene is TRBJ1-1, the V gene TRBV10-2; the match to TRBD1 covers 7 bases. The CDR3 loop spans 14 amino acids. Germline lookup yields CDR1 WSHSY and CDR2 SAAADI. J was trimmed by 3 bases and V by 4 bases; bases with no gene match: 5.

CDR3 nucleotide sequence: TGTGCCAGCAGCGTAGGGACATGGAGCACAGATACGCAGTATTTT. It specifies CASSVGTWSTDTQYF. The chain carries TRBV9 and TRBJ2-3; TRBD1 is a possible D gene (5 bases). Germline CDR1 is SGDLS and CDR2 is YYNGEE. V lost 0 bases, J lost 0 bases, and 8 bases lay in between. The CDR3 runs to 15 residues.

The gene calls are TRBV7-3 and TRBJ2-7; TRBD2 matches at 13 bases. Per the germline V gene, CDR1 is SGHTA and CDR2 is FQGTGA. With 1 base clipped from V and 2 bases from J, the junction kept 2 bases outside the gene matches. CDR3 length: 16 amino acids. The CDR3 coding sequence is TGTGCCAGCAGCTTAATGGGGACTAGCGGGGCCTACGAGCAGTACTTC. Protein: CASSLMGTSGAYEQYF.

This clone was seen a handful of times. CDR3 sequence reads: CASNSGTADSGNTIYF. In nucleotides, the CDR3 is TGTGCCAGTAATTCGGGGACAGCAGACTCTGGAAACACCATATATTTT. The chain has TRBV19 and TRBJ1-3; TRBD1 agrees at 7 bases. The CDR3 length is 16 residues. CDR1 is LNHDA, CDR2 SQIVND, per germline (reference sequence). V shed 7 bases, J shed 0 bases, and the junction held 9 bases outside the gene matches.

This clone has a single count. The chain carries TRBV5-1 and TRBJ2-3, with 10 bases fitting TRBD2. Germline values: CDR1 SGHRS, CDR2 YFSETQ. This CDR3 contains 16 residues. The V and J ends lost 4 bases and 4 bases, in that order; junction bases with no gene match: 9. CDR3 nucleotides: TGCGCCAGCAGCAGGATGCTAGCGGGGGCCGCAGATACGCAGTATTTT. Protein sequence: CASSRMLAGAADTQYF.

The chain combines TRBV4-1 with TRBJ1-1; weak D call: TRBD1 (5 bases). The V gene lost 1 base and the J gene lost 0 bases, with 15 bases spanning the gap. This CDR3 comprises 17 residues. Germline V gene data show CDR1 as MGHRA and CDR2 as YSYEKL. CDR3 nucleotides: TGCGCCAGCAGCCAAGGAAAAACTCGACAGTTGAACACTGAAGCTTTCTTT. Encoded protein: CASSQGKTRQLNTEAFF.

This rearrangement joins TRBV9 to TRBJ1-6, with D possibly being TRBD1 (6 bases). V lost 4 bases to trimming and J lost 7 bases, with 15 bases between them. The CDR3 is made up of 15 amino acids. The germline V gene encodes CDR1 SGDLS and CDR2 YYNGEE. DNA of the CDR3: TGTGCCAGCAGCCCCAGAGACAGGACGAATTCACCCCTCCACTTT. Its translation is CASSPRDRTNSPLHF.

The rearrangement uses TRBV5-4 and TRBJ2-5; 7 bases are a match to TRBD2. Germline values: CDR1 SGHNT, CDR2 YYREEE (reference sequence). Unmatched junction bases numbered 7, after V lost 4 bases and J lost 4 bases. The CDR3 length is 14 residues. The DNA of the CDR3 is TGTGCCAGCAGCCCCCCGGGACTAACAGAGACCCAGTACTTC. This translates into CASSPPGLTETQYF.

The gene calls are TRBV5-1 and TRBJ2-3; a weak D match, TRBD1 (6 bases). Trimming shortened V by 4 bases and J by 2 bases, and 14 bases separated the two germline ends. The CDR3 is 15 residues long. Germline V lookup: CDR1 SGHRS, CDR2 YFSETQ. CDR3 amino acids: CASSPGDRFTDTQYF. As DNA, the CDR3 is TGCGCCAGCAGCCCAGGGGACCGCTTCACAGATACGCAGTATTTT. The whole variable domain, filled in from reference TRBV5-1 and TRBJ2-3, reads KAGVTQTPRYLIKTRGQQVTLSCSPISGHRSVSWYQQTPGQGLQFLFEYFSETQRNKGNFPGRFSGRQFSNSRSEMNVSTLELGDSALYLCASSPGDRFTDTQYFGPGTRLTVL.

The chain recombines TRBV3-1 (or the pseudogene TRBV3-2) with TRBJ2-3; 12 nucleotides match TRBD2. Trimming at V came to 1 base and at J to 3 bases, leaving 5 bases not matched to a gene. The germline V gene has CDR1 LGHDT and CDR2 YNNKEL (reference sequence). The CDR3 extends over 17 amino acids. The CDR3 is CASSQGTSGGRTDTQYF. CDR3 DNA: TGTGCCAGCAGCCAAGGAACTAGCGGGGGGCGAACAGATACGCAGTATTTT.

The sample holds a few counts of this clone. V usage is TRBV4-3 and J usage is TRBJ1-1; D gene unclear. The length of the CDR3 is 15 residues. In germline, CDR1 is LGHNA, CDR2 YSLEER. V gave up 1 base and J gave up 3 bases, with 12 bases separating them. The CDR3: CASSQVGLADTEAFF. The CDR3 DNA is TGCGCCAGCAGCCAAGTTGGTCTGGCGGACACTGAAGCTTTCTTT.

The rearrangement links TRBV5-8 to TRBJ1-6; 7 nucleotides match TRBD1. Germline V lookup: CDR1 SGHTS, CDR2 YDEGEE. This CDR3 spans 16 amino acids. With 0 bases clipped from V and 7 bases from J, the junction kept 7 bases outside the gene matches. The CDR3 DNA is TGTGCCAGCAGCTTGGGAAGGGGGCCCTGGAATTCACCCCTCCACTTT. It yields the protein CASSLGRGPWNSPLHF.

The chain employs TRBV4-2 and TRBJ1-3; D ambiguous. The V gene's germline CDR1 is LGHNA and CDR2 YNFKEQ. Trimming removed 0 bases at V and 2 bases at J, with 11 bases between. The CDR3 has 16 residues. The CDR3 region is CASSQDPGGTGNTIYF. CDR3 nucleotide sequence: TGTGCCAGCAGCCAAGACCCCGGCGGGACTGGAAACACCATATATTTT.

This CDR3 is CASSPLAFESGRASSYNEQFF. CDR3 bases: TGTGCCAGCTCACCACTCGCCTTCGAAAGCGGGAGGGCTAGCTCCTACAATGAGCAGTTCTTC. The J gene is TRBJ2-1, the V gene TRBV18; 10 nucleotides match TRBD2. CDR1 is KGHSH and CDR2 is LQKENI in the germline V gene. CDR3 length equals 21 residues. With 1 base clipped from V and 0 bases from J, the junction kept 15 bases outside the gene matches.

The CDR3: CASSALQGWENTIYF. The CDR3 nucleotides read TGTGCCAGCAGCGCCTTACAGGGTTGGGAGAACACCATATATTTT. The chain employs TRBV9 and TRBJ1-3; weak D call: TRBD1 (6 bases). Trimming removed 3 bases from V and 7 bases from J, with 17 bases in between. The CDR3 is 15 residues long. Germline V gene lookup returns CDR1 SGDLS and CDR2 YYNGEE.

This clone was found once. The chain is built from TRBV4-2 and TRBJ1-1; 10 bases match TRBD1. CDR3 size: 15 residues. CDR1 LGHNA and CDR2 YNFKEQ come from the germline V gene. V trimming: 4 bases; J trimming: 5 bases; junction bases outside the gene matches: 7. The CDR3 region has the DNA TGTGCCAGCAGCCGCGCAGGACAGGGGGGGACTGAAGCTTTCTTT. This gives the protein CASSRAGQGGTEAFF.

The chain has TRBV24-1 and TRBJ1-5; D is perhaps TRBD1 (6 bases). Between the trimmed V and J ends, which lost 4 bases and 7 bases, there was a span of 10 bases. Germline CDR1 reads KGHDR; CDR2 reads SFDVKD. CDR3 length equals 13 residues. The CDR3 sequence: CATSDRGRQPQHF. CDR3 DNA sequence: TGTGCCACCAGTGACAGGGGACGCCAGCCCCAGCATTTT.

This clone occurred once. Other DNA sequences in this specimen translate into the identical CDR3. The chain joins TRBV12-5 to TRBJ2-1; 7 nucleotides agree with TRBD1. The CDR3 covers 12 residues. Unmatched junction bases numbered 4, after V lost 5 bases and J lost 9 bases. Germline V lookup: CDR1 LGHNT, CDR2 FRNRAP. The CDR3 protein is CASGPDRVEQFF. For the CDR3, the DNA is TGTGCTAGTGGTCCCGACAGGGTTGAGCAGTTCTTC.

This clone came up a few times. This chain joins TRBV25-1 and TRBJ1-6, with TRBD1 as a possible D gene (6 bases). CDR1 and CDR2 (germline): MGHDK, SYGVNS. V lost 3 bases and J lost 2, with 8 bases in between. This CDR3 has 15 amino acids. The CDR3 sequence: CASSDRQAYNSPLHF. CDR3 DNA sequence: TGTGCCAGCAGTGATAGACAGGCCTATAATTCACCCCTCCACTTT.

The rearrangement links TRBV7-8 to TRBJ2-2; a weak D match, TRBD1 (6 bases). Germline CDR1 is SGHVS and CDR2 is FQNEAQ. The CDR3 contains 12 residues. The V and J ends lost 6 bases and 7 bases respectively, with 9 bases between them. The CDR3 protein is CASSLQGGELFF. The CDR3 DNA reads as TGTGCCAGCAGTCTACAGGGCGGGGAGCTGTTTTTT.

The CDR3 DNA reads as TGTGCCAGCAGTTACTCGGGACAGGGGGGCTATGGCTACACCTTC. This encodes CASSYSGQGGYGYTF. The chain joins TRBV6-5 to TRBJ1-2, with 11 nucleotides matching TRBD1. CDR3 length equals 15 residues. CDR1 MNHEY and CDR2 SVGAGI come from the germline V gene. Losses at the gene ends were 0 bases for V and 4 bases for J; bases not matched to a gene: 1.

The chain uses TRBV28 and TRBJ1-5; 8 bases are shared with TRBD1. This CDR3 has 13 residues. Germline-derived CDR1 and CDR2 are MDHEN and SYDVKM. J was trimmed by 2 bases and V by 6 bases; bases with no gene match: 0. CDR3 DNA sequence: TGTGCCAGCAGGACAGGGGGCAATCAGCCCCAGCATTTT. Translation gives CASRTGGNQPQHF.

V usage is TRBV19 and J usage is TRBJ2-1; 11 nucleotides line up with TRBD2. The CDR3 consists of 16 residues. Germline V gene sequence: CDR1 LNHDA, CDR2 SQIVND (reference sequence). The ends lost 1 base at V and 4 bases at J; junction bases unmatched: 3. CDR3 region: CASSIARLAGYNEQFF. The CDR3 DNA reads TGTGCCAGTAGTATAGCCCGACTAGCGGGGTACAATGAGCAGTTCTTC.

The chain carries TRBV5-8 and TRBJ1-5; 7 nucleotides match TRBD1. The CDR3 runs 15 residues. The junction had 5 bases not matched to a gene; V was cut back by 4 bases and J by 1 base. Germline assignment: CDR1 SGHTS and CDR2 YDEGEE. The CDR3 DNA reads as TGTGCCAGCAGCGACAGGGTCGGGAGCAATCAGCCCCAGCATTTT. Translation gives CASSDRVGSNQPQHF.

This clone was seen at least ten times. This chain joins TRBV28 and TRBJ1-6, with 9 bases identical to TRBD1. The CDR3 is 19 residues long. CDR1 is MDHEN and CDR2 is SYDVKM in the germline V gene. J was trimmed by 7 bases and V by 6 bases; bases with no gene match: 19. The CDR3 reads CASRLGGAGWGQGNSPLHF. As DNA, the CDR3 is TGTGCCAGCAGGTTAGGGGGGGCTGGCTGGGGACAGGGAAATTCACCCCTCCACTTT.

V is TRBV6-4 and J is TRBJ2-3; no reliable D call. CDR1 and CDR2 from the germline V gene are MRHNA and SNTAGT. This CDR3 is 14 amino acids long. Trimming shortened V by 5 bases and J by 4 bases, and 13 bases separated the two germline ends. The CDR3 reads CASSSETSADTQYF. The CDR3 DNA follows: TGTGCCAGCAGTAGCGAAACCTCGGCAGATACGCAGTATTTT.

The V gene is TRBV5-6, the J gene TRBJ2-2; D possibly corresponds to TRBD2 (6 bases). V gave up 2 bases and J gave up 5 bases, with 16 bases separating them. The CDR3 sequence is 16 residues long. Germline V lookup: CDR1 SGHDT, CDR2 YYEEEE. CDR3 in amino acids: CASSFWGVSETGELFF. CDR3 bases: TGTGCCAGCAGCTTTTGGGGGGTCTCCGAGACCGGGGAGCTGTTTTTT.

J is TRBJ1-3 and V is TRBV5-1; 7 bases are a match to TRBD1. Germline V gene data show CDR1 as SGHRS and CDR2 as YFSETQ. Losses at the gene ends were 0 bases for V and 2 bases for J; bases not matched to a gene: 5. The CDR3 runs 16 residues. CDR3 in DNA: TGCGCCAGCAGCTTGGCCGTGGGGACAGCTGGAAACACCATATATTTT. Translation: CASSLAVGTAGNTIYF. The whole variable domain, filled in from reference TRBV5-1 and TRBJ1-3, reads KAGVTQTPRYLIKTRGQQVTLSCSPISGHRSVSWYQQTPGQGLQFLFEYFSETQRNKGNFPGRFSGRQFSNSRSEMNVSTLELGDSALYLCASSLAVGTAGNTIYFGEGSWLTVV.

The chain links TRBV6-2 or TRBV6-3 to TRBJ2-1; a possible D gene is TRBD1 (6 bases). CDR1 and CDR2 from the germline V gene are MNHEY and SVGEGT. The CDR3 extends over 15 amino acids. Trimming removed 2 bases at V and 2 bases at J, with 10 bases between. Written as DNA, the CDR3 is TGTGCCAGCAGTTACCCAAGGGGGACCTACAATGAGCAGTTCTTC. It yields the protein CASSYPRGTYNEQFF.

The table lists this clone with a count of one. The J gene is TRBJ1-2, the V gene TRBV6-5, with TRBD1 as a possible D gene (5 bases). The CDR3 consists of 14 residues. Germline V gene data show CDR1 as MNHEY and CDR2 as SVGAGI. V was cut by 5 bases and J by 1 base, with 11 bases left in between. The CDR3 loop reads CASSKSQVNYGYTF. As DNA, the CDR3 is TGTGCCAGCAGTAAATCACAGGTTAACTATGGCTACACCTTC.